This passage covers 26 T cell receptor beta chains from one sample sequenced in a study of cytomegalovirus exposure and HLA in healthy donors. Primers included in the PCR were 60 Vbeta and 13 Jbeta primers. Here immunoSEQ multiplex PCR was the method, and the copy in TCRdb shows in-frame clones only, minus some. The repertoire includes around 110,000 clones, roughly 79% of them detected once, and about 3.8% sits in the top ten. The sample taken for sequencing was PBMCs. These receptors all come from a woman aged 30 to 39 in good health and CMV-seronegative.

The rearrangement links TRBV7-2 to TRBJ2-5; TRBD2 matches at 8 bases. CDR1 is SGHTA and CDR2 is FQGNSA in the germline V gene. This CDR3 spans 14 amino acids. Trimming took 5 bases from V and 5 from J; bases not matched to a gene: 7. The CDR3 coding sequence is TGTGCCAGCAGCCCGCCCAGCGGGAGTGAGACCCAGTACTTC. Amino acids: CASSPPSGSETQYF.

The rearrangement joins TRBV28 to TRBJ1-3; 7 nucleotides match TRBD1. V gave up 3 bases and J gave up 2 bases; unmatched junction bases: 10. The CDR3 is 17 residues long. Germline V CDR1 and CDR2: MDHEN, SYDVKM. The CDR3 sequence: CASSFFKGAMPGNTIYF. CDR3 coding DNA: TGTGCCAGCAGTTTCTTTAAGGGGGCGATGCCTGGAAACACCATATATTTT.

The chain carries TRBV11-2 and TRBJ2-3; TRBD2 is a possible D gene (7 bases). Looked up from germline, CDR1 is SGHAT and CDR2 is FQNNGV. The CDR3 sequence is 16 residues long. The V gene lost 5 bases and the J gene lost 0 bases, with 15 bases spanning the gap. Written as DNA, the CDR3 is TGTGCCAGCAGCCAACCCGGGGGGCCCAGCACAGATACGCAGTATTTT. Protein product: CASSQPGGPSTDTQYF.

The rearrangement joins TRBV27 to TRBJ2-2, with no clear D. Germline CDR1 MNHEY, CDR2 SMNVEV (reference sequence). The CDR3 contains 16 residues. Trimming stripped 6 bases from V and 0 bases from J, with 14 bases between. CDR3 in DNA: TGTGCCAGCAGCATGATAGTTTTCGCGAACACCGGGGAGCTGTTTTTT. Protein: CASSMIVFANTGELFF.

This chain joins TRBV18 and TRBJ1-2; 8 bases are a match to TRBD1. The CDR3 extends over 16 amino acids. V lost 5 bases and J lost 6; bases outside the gene matches: 14. The germline V gene has CDR1 KGHSH and CDR2 LQKENI. CDR3 coding DNA: TGTGCCAGCTCAGCACAGGGGGTCGGTGGCCCACATGGCTACACCTTC. It codes for CASSAQGVGGPHGYTF.

In nucleotides, the CDR3 is TGTGCCAGCAGCCCGGGACAGGGTTCGAGTTCACCCCTCCACTTT. Translation: CASSPGQGSSSPLHF. The chain combines TRBV5-4 with TRBJ1-6; 9 nucleotides agree with TRBD1. CDR1 is SGHNT, CDR2 YYREEE, per germline (reference sequence). The CDR3 totals 15 residues. V was clipped by 4 bases and J by 9 bases; unmatched bases: 8. The full variable domain, in which reference TRBV5-4 and TRBJ1-6 provide the parts outside the CDR3, is ETGVTQSPTHLIKTRGQQVTLRCSSQSGHNTVSWYQQALGQGPQFIFQYYREEENGRGNFPPRFSGLQFPNYSSELNVNALELDDSALYLCASSPGQGSSSPLHFGNGTRLTVT.

The J gene is TRBJ2-2, the V gene TRBV5-6; D is uncertain. Trimming took 3 bases from V and 2 from J, leaving 5 bases between them. Germline loops: CDR1 SGHDT, CDR2 YYEEEE. This CDR3 contains 13 residues. The CDR3 is CASSYLNTGELFF. Here the CDR3 DNA reads TGTGCCAGCAGCTATCTTAACACCGGGGAGCTGTTTTTT.

Concerning this clone itself: Other DNA sequences in this specimen translate into the identical CDR3. The rearrangement links TRBV4-2 to TRBJ2-1, with 12 nucleotides matching TRBD2. The J segment lost 6 bases and the V segment lost 4 bases, leaving 10 bases of the junction unmatched. The CDR3 totals 17 residues. CDR1 LGHNA and CDR2 YNFKEQ come from the germline V gene. CDR3: CASSRRLAGDQANEQFF. The CDR3, as DNA: TGTGCCAGCAGCCGCAGACTAGCGGGGGACCAAGCCAATGAGCAGTTCTTC.

The rearrangement joins TRBV7-2 to TRBJ2-5; 9 bases align to TRBD1. The CDR3 has 15 amino acids. With V trimmed by 1 base and J by 5 bases, 5 bases remained unmatched. The germline V gene has CDR1 SGHTA and CDR2 FQGNSA. The CDR3 DNA is TGTGCCAGCAGCTTAGGGACAGGGGTAACGGAGACCCAGTACTTC. Amino acid sequence: CASSLGTGVTETQYF.

CDR3 sequence reads: CAISESATSGRGTDTQYF. The CDR3 bases are TGTGCCATCAGTGAGTCTGCGACTAGCGGGCGAGGGACAGATACGCAGTATTTT. The rearrangement uses TRBV10-3 and TRBJ2-3; 10 bases align to TRBD2. V lost 0 bases, J lost 3 bases, and 9 bases stayed unmatched. Germline CDR1 ENHRY, CDR2 SYGVKD. CDR3 length equals 18 residues.

In its sample, this clone was seen a few times. The V call is TRBV9, the J call TRBJ2-7, with D possibly TRBD1 on 7 matching bases. The CDR3 is 14 amino acids. Trimming shortened V by 7 bases and J by 2 bases, and 16 bases separated the two germline ends. Per germline, CDR1 SGDLS and CDR2 YYNGEE. The CDR3 sequence: CASSTGDRPYEQYF. The CDR3 region has the DNA TGTGCCAGCTCTACGGGGGACAGACCCTACGAGCAGTACTTC.

This rearrangement joins TRBV5-1 to TRBJ2-7; 10 bases align to TRBD2. CDR3 length equals 16 residues. V was pared by 5 bases and J by 0 bases, with 8 bases of the junction left unmatched. CDR1 and CDR2 from the germline V gene are SGHRS and YFSETQ. The CDR3 bases are TGCGCCAGCAGAAAAGGACTAGCGGAGTTCTCCTACGAGCAGTACTTC. It yields the protein CASRKGLAEFSYEQYF.

The rearrangement joins TRBV19 to TRBJ2-5; tentatively, D is TRBD2 (6 bases). Germline CDR1 LNHDA, CDR2 SQIVND (reference sequence). V lost 7 bases to trimming and J lost 1 base, with 19 bases between them. This CDR3 is built from 16 residues. CDR3 loop: CASTATWGVIQETQYF. CDR3 bases: TGTGCCAGTACCGCTACTTGGGGGGTAATCCAAGAGACCCAGTACTTC.

The rearrangement joins TRBV10-1 to TRBJ2-3; 8 bases fit TRBD1. The V and J ends lost 4 bases and 4 bases, in that order; junction bases with no gene match: 4. The CDR3 runs to 14 residues. The germline V gene encodes CDR1 WNHNN and CDR2 SYGVQD (reference sequence). This CDR3 is CASSGTGWADTQYF. Written as DNA, the CDR3 is TGCGCCAGCAGTGGGACAGGGTGGGCAGATACGCAGTATTTT.

The chain uses TRBV6-5 and TRBJ1-1; D unresolved. This CDR3 contains 14 residues. Deletions cut 7 bases from V and 1 base from J, with 13 bases between. The germline CDR1 and CDR2 sequences are MNHEY and SVGAGI. CDR3 amino acids: CASTLHWANTEAFF. The CDR3 DNA sequence: TGTGCCAGCACTTTACATTGGGCGAACACTGAAGCTTTCTTT.

The rearrangement joins TRBV7-9 to TRBJ2-7; 8 nucleotides line up with TRBD2. This CDR3 comprises 14 residues. V trimming: 7 bases; J trimming: 4 bases; junction bases outside the gene matches: 9. From germline, CDR1 is SEHNR and CDR2 FQNEAQ (reference sequence). The CDR3 protein is CASTSRGRIYEQYF. CDR3 sequence (DNA): TGTGCCAGCACCTCGCGCGGGAGGATATACGAGCAGTACTTC.

This clone was found a few times. V is TRBV11-1 and J is TRBJ2-5; D unresolved. The V end lost 0 bases, the J end lost 3 bases, and 5 bases lay between the germline ends. The CDR3 extends over 13 amino acids. Germline-derived CDR1 and CDR2 are SGHAT and FQDESV (reference sequence). The CDR3 region has the DNA TGTGCCAGCAGCTTAGCCCGGGAAGAGACCCAGTACTTC. This translates into CASSLAREETQYF.

The chain uses TRBV10-1 and TRBJ2-7; perhaps TRBD1 as D (5 bases). V gave up 8 bases and J gave up 5 bases, with 10 bases separating them. The CDR3 is 11 residues long. Germline CDR1 reads WNHNN; CDR2 reads SYGVQD (reference sequence). DNA of the CDR3: TGCGCCAGCGGGGCATATAACGAGCAGTACTTC. The encoded protein is CASGAYNEQYF.

This clone has more than one count but fewer than ten. This chain joins TRBV5-6 and TRBJ1-3, with D tentatively TRBD1 (5 bases). This CDR3 contains 14 residues. Germline CDR1 reads SGHDT; CDR2 reads YYEEEE. V shed 1 base and J shed 2 bases, with 7 bases lying between them. The CDR3 reads CASSLSGTGNTIYF. In DNA form, the CDR3 reads TGTGCCAGCAGCTTGTCAGGGACTGGAAACACCATATATTTT.

The chain links TRBV28 to TRBJ2-5; TRBD2 is a possible D gene (5 bases). This CDR3 has 12 residues. CDR1 is MDHEN and CDR2 is SYDVKM in the germline V gene. V was clipped by 5 bases and J by 2 bases, with 6 bases between them. CDR3 sequence reads: CASSRLQETQYF. The CDR3, as DNA: TGTGCCAGCAGTCGACTACAAGAGACCCAGTACTTC.

The rearrangement uses TRBV29-1 and TRBJ2-3, with D hard to call. Trimming left V 7 bases short and J 5 bases short, with 13 bases between. The CDR3 runs to 12 residues. In germline, CDR1 is SQVTM, CDR2 ANQGSEA. CDR3 region: CSASNTGDTQYF. CDR3 in DNA: TGCAGCGCCTCAAACACGGGAGATACGCAGTATTTT.

The CDR3 here is CAIKGAGSTYEQYF. CDR3 sequence (DNA): TGTGCCATCAAGGGGGCTGGGTCGACCTACGAGCAGTACTTC. The rearrangement joins TRBV10-3 to TRBJ2-5; 7 bases are shared with TRBD1. The DNA end lines up better with TRBJ2-7; the J call may be wrong. Germline CDR1 ENHRY, CDR2 SYGVKD. This CDR3 has 14 amino acids.

This chain uses TRBV19 with TRBJ1-4; TRBD1 aligns across 9 bases. The CDR3 extends over 14 amino acids. In germline, CDR1 is LNHDA, CDR2 SQIVND (reference sequence). V gave up 7 bases and J gave up 7 bases; unmatched junction bases: 7. In DNA form, the CDR3 reads TGTGCCAGTACAACAGGGGGCGCCTCTGAAAAACTGTTTTTT. This codes for CASTTGGASEKLFF.

This chain joins TRBV19 and TRBJ1-1, with D perhaps TRBD1 (5 bases). V was pared by 4 bases and J by 7 bases, with 13 bases between. Germline V gene lookup returns CDR1 LNHDA and CDR2 SQIVND (reference sequence). This CDR3 region has 13 residues. Written as DNA, the CDR3 is TGTGCCAGTAGTACGGGACTGACGTTTGAAGCTTTCTTT. Translated, it gives CASSTGLTFEAFF.

J is TRBJ1-5 and V is TRBV6-6; a weak D match, TRBD1 (5 bases). The CDR3 sequence is 13 residues long. Germline V gene data show CDR1 as MNHNY and CDR2 as SVGAGI (reference sequence). V was shortened by 6 bases and J by 5 bases, with 11 bases between the two germline ends. The CDR3 DNA is TGTGCCAGCAGGACTTGGGGGGATCAGCCCCAGCATTTT. Amino acids: CASRTWGDQPQHF.

J is TRBJ2-7 and V is TRBV28, with a possible D match to TRBD1 (6 bases). Germline V gene lookup returns CDR1 MDHEN and CDR2 SYDVKM. The V and J ends lost 6 bases and 4 bases respectively, with 16 bases between them. This CDR3 comprises 14 residues. In DNA, the CDR3 is TGTGCCAGCAGCTTAGGTACAGGGACATACGAGCAGTACTTC. Translating it yields CASSLGTGTYEQYF. Complete variable domain (other parts from reference TRBV28 and TRBJ2-7): DVKVTQSSRYLVKRTGEKVFLECVQDMDHENMFWYRQDPGLGLRLIYFSYDVKMKEKGDIPEGYSVSREKKERFSLILESASTNQTSMYLCASSLGTGTYEQYFGPGTRLTVT.